This T cell receptor (beta chain) was identified during a study of T-cell reconstitution after alpha-beta-depleted transplantation in children. The germline gives CDR1 DFQATT, CDR2 SNEGSKA (reference sequence). V was clipped by 2 bases and J by 4 bases, with 20 bases between them. This CDR3 is 16 amino acids long. This clonotype was picked up a small number of times. Its cognate antigen is unknown. Unique molecular identifiers were incorporated into the prepared TCRbeta library. TCRdb independently ran MiXCR on the PCR reads; one entry per CDR3 protein. The sample includes hundreds of thousands of distinct CDR3 sequences, less than 15% of them seen just once. Notes on the study in general: After transplant, high TCRbeta diversity at day 60 in some patients arose from surviving recipient T cells and thymic progenitors. From newly produced T cells came most of the T-cell counts and diversity one year after transplant. Alpha-beta T cells about two months after transplant reportedly derived from several hundred expanded graft clones.

The receptor was derived from a girl aged 2-10 years with congenital amegakaryocytic thrombocytopenia, due to receive a stem cell transplant. This specimen was PBMCs, taken before TCRalphabeta/CD19-depleted stem cell transplant. V is TRBV20-1 and J is TRBJ1-1; possibly TRBD1 for D (6 bases). The CDR3 reads CSARRRVGGAGTEAFF. The CDR3 bases are TGCAGTGCTAGAAGGAGAGTGGGGGGCGCGGGCACTGAAGCTTTCTTT.